The present T cell receptor (beta chain) was sequenced within a study of shared clonotypes between healthy human individuals. As for the study in general: The plates for each donor numbered three CD4 naive, three CD4 memory, two CD8 naive and one CD8 memory. Whole-study results and caveats: Blood was the only sampled material, and tissue repertoires likely differ.

The V gene's germline CDR1 is SQVTM and CDR2 ANQGSEA. V shed 6 bases, J shed 4 bases, and the junction held 7 bases outside the gene matches. The CDR3 consists of 14 residues. Evenly divided among several immunoSEQ plates was the genomic DNA of each subset. Method: immunoSEQ multiplex PCR; TCRdb's copy keeps in-frame clones and lacks some. Of approximately 1.5 million clones listed, about 98% were seen once; the top ten hold approximately 0.45%. In the case of this clone: The antigen remains undetermined.

The clonotype was recovered from a man in his thirties or forties in good health. The sequencing sample was made of naive CD4+ T cells sorted from blood. Indicated subset: CD45RA+ positively selected. The chain combines TRBV29-1 with TRBJ1-4; TRBD1 matches at 8 bases. Here the CDR3 reads CSVANTGGNEKLFF. CDR3 coding DNA: TGCAGCGTAGCTAATACAGGGGGTAATGAAAAACTGTTTTTT.